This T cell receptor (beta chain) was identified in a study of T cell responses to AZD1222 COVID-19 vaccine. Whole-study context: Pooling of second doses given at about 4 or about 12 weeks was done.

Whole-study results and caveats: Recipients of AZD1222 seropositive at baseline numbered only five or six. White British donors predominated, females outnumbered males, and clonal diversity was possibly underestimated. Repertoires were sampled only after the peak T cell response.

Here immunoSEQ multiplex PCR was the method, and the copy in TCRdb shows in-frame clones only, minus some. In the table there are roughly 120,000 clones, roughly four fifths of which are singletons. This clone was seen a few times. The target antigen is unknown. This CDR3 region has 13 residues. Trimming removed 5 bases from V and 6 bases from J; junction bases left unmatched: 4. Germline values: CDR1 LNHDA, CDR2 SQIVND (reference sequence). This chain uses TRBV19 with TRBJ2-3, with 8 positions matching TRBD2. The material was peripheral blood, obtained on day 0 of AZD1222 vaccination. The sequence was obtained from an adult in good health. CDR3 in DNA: TGTGCCAGTAGTGCGGGACTAGAGGATACGCAGTATTTT. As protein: CASSAGLEDTQYF.